The source of this T cell receptor beta chain is a study of T cells in Graves' hyperthyroidism and ophthalmopathy. Out of 8.5 to 10 ml of fresh peripheral blood came the PBMCs. The sample holds many counts of this clonotype. Amplification targeted TCR beta CDR3 regions from RNA transcripts. Initially, a first-round RT-PCR of the TCR CDR3 employed the HTBI primer set. MiXCR was run by TCRdb on the multiplex PCR reads, yielding one entry per CDR3 protein. The sample records roughly 380,000 distinct CDR3 sequences, approximately 15% being singletons. Losses at the gene ends were 4 bases for V and 9 bases for J; bases not matched to a gene: 7. Germline-derived CDR1 and CDR2 are SGHRS and YFSETQ. The CDR3 loop spans 15 amino acids.

The source of this sequence is an older woman with Graves' hyperthyroidism. This sequence joins TRBV5-1 and TRBJ2-1, with TRBD2 matching 13 bases. Sample: blood. CDR3 in amino acids: CASSTRLAGGSEQFF. CDR3 sequence (DNA): TGCGCCAGCAGCACTAGACTAGCGGGAGGTAGTGAGCAGTTCTTC.